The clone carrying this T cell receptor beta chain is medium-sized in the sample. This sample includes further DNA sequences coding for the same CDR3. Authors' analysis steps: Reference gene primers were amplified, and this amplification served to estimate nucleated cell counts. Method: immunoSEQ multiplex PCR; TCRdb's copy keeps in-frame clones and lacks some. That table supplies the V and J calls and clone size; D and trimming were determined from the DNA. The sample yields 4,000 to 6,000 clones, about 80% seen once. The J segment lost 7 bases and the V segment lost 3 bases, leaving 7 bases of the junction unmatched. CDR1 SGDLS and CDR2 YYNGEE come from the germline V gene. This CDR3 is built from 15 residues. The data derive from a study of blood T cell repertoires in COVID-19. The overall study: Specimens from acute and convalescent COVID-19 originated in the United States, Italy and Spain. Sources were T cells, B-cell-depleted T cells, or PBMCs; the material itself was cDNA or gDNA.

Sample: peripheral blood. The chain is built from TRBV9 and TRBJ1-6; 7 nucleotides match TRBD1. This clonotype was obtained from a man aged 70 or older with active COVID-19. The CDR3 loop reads CASSGTGTENSPLHF. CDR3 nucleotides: TGTGCCAGCAGCGGAACCGGGACAGAGAATTCACCCCTCCACTTT.